Listed below are T cell receptor beta chains from one sample, sequenced in a study. Each CDR3 protein is one row after TCRdb ran MiXCR on the 5' RACE reads. Of roughly 57,000 distinct CDR3 sequences listed, around 21% are singletons. Input material: tumor-infiltrating Tregs sorted from the breast tumor. The receptors were sampled from a female donor with breast cancer. Each CDR3 is given without its conserved first and last residue. The D gene is left open where the match is weak.

D,V,J,CDR3
TRBD1,TRBV7-8,TRBJ1-3,ARSTDRLSLGNTIY
TRBD2,TRBV9,TRBJ2-3,ASSISGGSTDTQY
.,TRBV6-2/TRBV6-3,TRBJ2-3,ASRKSWGPYQTGSDTQY
TRBD1,TRBV4-1,TRBJ1-1,ASSQAYRGRTEAF
.,TRBV19,TRBJ2-3,ASSPFSTDTQY
.,TRBV4-1,TRBJ1-2,ASSQPGGALANYGYT
.,TRBV5-1,TRBJ2-4,ASSPGHSGALAKNIQY
.,TRBV2,TRBJ2-6,ASGQSGANVLT
.,TRBV12-3/TRBV12-4,TRBJ1-5,ASRVNDQPQH
.,TRBV5-1,TRBJ1-5,ASSLDPLGNRPQH
.,TRBV7-2,TRBJ2-1,ASSGGGMTYNEQF
TRBD1,TRBV4-2,TRBJ2-1,ASSQHVRDRDEQF
.,TRBV2,TRBJ1-1,ASYQQPNTEAF
TRBD1,TRBV7-9,TRBJ2-3,ASSLVGMDRRSAGTQY
TRBD1,TRBV7-9,TRBJ1-2,ASRPPTGDYGYT
TRBD1,TRBV7-3,TRBJ2-3,ASSLTVSGQGAAGTQY
TRBD2,TRBV5-1,TRBJ2-1,ASSLTRGLAGNEQF
.,TRBV7-2,TRBJ1-5,ASSLGGSTDQPQH
.,TRBV18,TRBJ1-1,ASSLPLGGYTEAF
.,TRBV4-1,TRBJ1-2,ASRPTFTPNYGYT
.,TRBV10-3,TRBJ1-1,AISDRGEEAF
.,TRBV5-1,TRBJ1-2,ASSTTRTYGYT
TRBD2,TRBV5-1,TRBJ2-1,ASSYLAGGENEQF
TRBD1,TRBV10-3,TRBJ2-7,AISPWTGNEQY
.,TRBV24-1,TRBJ2-7,ATSDPNQGGYEQY
TRBD1,TRBV7-2,TRBJ2-1,ASSFRDRHNEQF
TRBD2,TRBV12-3/TRBV12-4,TRBJ2-3,ASSLDGVRTSGFTDTQY
.,TRBV4-2,TRBJ2-1,ASSQGEASEQF
.,TRBV20-1,TRBJ1-5,SVGEEPQH
TRBD1,TRBV5-1,TRBJ2-7,ASSLSPGQGVVQY
.,TRBV7-2,TRBJ1-1,ASSLDTIVNTEAF
TRBD2,TRBV7-8,TRBJ2-3,ASSSFGLAQGDTQY
TRBD1,TRBV5-1,TRBJ1-2,ASSPRQGPDYGYT
.,TRBV20-1,TRBJ1-2,SATPVVSYGYT
.,TRBV20-1,TRBJ1-2,SAQPPLVGGYGYT
.,TRBV24-1,TRBJ2-1,ATSDTRAINEQF
TRBD1,TRBV9,TRBJ2-7,ASSPTRDRVYEQY
.,TRBV5-1,TRBJ1-6,ASTVGRGNSPLH
.,TRBV25-1,TRBJ1-3,ASSEGPLAVNTIY
TRBD1,TRBV6-1,TRBJ1-5,ASRGIGNQPQH
.,TRBV7-3,TRBJ2-1,ASSLQAGGGYEQF
.,TRBV12-3/TRBV12-4,TRBJ2-7,ASSGIRGNEQY